A single sample gave rise to the 16 T cell receptor beta chains below, sequenced in a study of Tregs in tolerant kidney transplant recipients. TCRdb keeps only in-frame clones here, not all; method: immunoSEQ multiplex PCR. Of about 44,000 clones detected, around 95% appear once; the ten largest clones hold approximately 0.4%. These receptors' targets are unknown. Source material: Tregs from blood cultured with allogeneic cells. The source of these receptors is a human donor in good health.

The rearrangement joins TRBV5-1 to TRBJ1-6; 7 bases line up with TRBD1. After removal of 3 bases from V and 9 bases from J, the junction contained 12 bases not matched to a gene. Germline V gene data show CDR1 as SGHRS and CDR2 as YFSETQ. This CDR3 contains 16 residues. The CDR3 is CASSSDRGQGGSPLHF. Here the CDR3 DNA reads TGCGCCAGCAGCTCTGACCGGGGGCAGGGGGGTTCACCCCTCCACTTT.

The chain uses TRBV7-8 and TRBJ2-7, with D perhaps TRBD1 (5 bases). The CDR3 has 16 residues. The V end was cut by 1 base, the J end by 0 bases, with 13 bases between. Germline V gives CDR1 SGHVS, CDR2 FQNEAQ. CDR3 amino acids: CASSLVQGRSSYEQYF. The CDR3 coding sequence is TGTGCCAGCAGCTTAGTTCAGGGTAGGAGCTCCTACGAGCAGTACTTC. Combining the CDR3 with reference TRBV7-8 and TRBJ2-7 gives the whole variable domain GAGVSQSPRYKVAKRGQDVALRCDPISGHVSLFWYQQALGQGPEFLTYFQNEAQLDKSGLPSDRFFAERPEGSVSTLKIQRTQQEDSAVYLCASSLVQGRSSYEQYFGPGTRLTVT.

V usage is TRBV30 and J usage is TRBJ1-5, with unresolved D. The V end lost 2 bases, the J end lost 5 bases, and 16 bases lay between the germline ends. Germline lookup yields CDR1 GTSNPN and CDR2 SVGIG (reference sequence). This CDR3 is 15 amino acids long. CDR3 region: CAWSPRGIADQPQHF. CDR3 nucleotides: TGTGCCTGGAGTCCCCGCGGGATTGCGGATCAGCCCCAGCATTTT.

The chain links TRBV30 to TRBJ1-2; D is unresolved. The CDR3 is 14 amino acids. Germline CDR1 and CDR2: GTSNPN and SVGIG (reference sequence). Trimming stripped 0 bases from V and 4 bases from J, with 12 bases between. The CDR3 DNA sequence: TGTGCCTGGAGTGTTGGAGCCAATTTCTATGGCTACACCTTC. Encoded protein: CAWSVGANFYGYTF.

V usage is TRBV10-1 and J usage is TRBJ2-1, with unresolved D. Per germline, CDR1 WNHNN and CDR2 SYGVQD (reference sequence). Trimming took 2 bases from V and 12 from J, leaving 14 bases between them. The CDR3 is 13 amino acids. CDR3 protein: CASSETPRMGQFF. The CDR3, as DNA: TGCGCCAGCAGTGAGACCCCCAGGATGGGGCAGTTCTTC.

This clone has only one observation. V is TRBV9 and J is TRBJ2-6, with no clear D. Germline V gene sequence: CDR1 SGDLS, CDR2 YYNGEE. This CDR3 comprises 16 residues. The V end was cut by 4 bases, the J end by 1 base, with 12 bases between. DNA of the CDR3: TGTGCCAGCAGCCCCTTTCTTGGTTCTGGGGCCAACGTCCTGACTTTC. Encoded protein: CASSPFLGSGANVLTF.

This clone has just a few counts. The junction does not match germline at one end; this may be a read error. V usage is TRBV7-2 and J usage is TRBJ1-2; D remains ambiguous. This CDR3 spans 13 amino acids. Germline CDR1 SGHTA, CDR2 FQGNSA. This chain's CDR3 is CAISRGVDYGYTF. As DNA, the CDR3 is TGTGCCATCAGCCGCGGAGTTGACTATGGCTACACCTTC.

V usage is TRBV5-4 and J usage is TRBJ2-7; TRBD1 aligns across 9 bases. Germline trimming cut 0 bases from V and 3 bases from J; bases unmatched to any gene: 4. The germline CDR1 and CDR2 sequences are SGHNT and YYREEE (reference sequence). The CDR3 contains 15 residues. The CDR3 region has the DNA TGTGCCAGCAGCTTGGAACAGGGGGCCGTCTACGAGCAGTACTTC. This encodes CASSLEQGAVYEQYF.

Turning to this clone: Other DNA sequences within the sample encode an identical CDR3. The chain recombines TRBV15 with TRBJ2-2; TRBD2 matches at 7 bases. The J segment lost 6 bases and the V segment lost 1 base, leaving 8 bases of the junction unmatched. The germline V gene encodes CDR1 LNHNV and CDR2 YYDKDF (reference sequence). This CDR3 is built from 16 residues. The CDR3 loop is CATSRGGRGRAGELFF. CDR3 nucleotides: TGTGCCACCAGCAGAGGCGGGAGAGGGCGGGCCGGGGAGCTGTTTTTT.

The chain is built from TRBV5-6 and TRBJ1-2, with 7 bases fitting TRBD1. Germline CDR1 reads SGHDT; CDR2 reads YYEEEE. The CDR3 is made up of 14 amino acids. Losses at the gene ends were 4 bases for V and 5 bases for J; bases not matched to a gene: 8. CDR3 protein: CASSRGTDIYGYTF. Written as DNA, the CDR3 is TGTGCCAGCAGCCGAGGGACAGACATTTATGGCTACACCTTC.

V gene TRBV27 combines with J gene TRBJ1-3; possibly TRBD1 for D (5 bases). The CDR3 sequence is 15 residues long. Between the trimmed V and J ends, which lost 1 base and 4 bases, there was a span of 11 bases. CDR1 and CDR2 from the germline V gene are MNHEY and SMNVEV (reference sequence). The CDR3: CASSLWPEGGNTIYF. CDR3 nucleotides: TGTGCCAGCAGTTTATGGCCCGAGGGGGGAAACACCATATATTTT.

The chain uses TRBV5-5 and TRBJ2-7, with TRBD1 matching over 9 bases. This CDR3 spans 15 amino acids. The V gene end was trimmed by 4 bases and the J gene end by 3 bases; junction bases not matched to a gene: 8. Germline V gene data show CDR1 as SGHKS and CDR2 as YYEKEE (reference sequence). The CDR3 DNA follows: TGTGCCAGCAGCCGTAGACAGGGGGTCGACTACGAGCAGTACTTC. As protein: CASSRRQGVDYEQYF.

The gene calls are TRBV6-1 and TRBJ2-2, with TRBD1 as a possible D gene (6 bases). The V end was cut by 7 bases, the J end by 2 bases, with 11 bases between. The length of the CDR3 is 14 residues. In germline, CDR1 is MNHNS, CDR2 SASEGT. The CDR3 reads CASILTGNTGELFF. CDR3 sequence (DNA): TGTGCCAGCATCTTGACAGGAAACACCGGGGAGCTGTTTTTT.

CDR3 in DNA: TGCGCCAGCAGCTTGGCAGGGCAGAAAAACACTGAAGCTTTCTTT. This sequence encodes CASSLAGQKNTEAFF. V gene TRBV5-1 combines with J gene TRBJ1-1; D possibly corresponds to TRBD1 (5 bases). With 0 bases removed from V and 2 bases from J, the gap between germline ends came to 11 bases. The CDR3 is 15 amino acids. The germline V gene encodes CDR1 SGHRS and CDR2 YFSETQ.

The chain uses TRBV2 and TRBJ1-6; 10 bases match TRBD1. V lost 6 bases and J lost 7; bases outside the gene matches: 6. The germline gives CDR1 SNHLY, CDR2 FYNNEI. The CDR3 is 15 residues long. This chain's CDR3 is CASRGRDRGNSPLHF. In nucleotides, the CDR3 is TGTGCCAGCAGGGGCCGGGACAGGGGCAATTCACCCCTCCACTTT. Using reference TRBV2 and TRBJ1-6 for the parts outside the CDR3, the full variable domain is EPEVTQTPSHQVTQMGQEVILRCVPISNHLYFYWYRQILGQKVEFLVSFYNNEISEKSEIFDDQFSVERPDGSNFTLKIRSTKLEDSAMYFCASRGRDRGNSPLHFGNGTRLTVT.

V is TRBV30 and J is TRBJ1-1; 10 bases line up with TRBD1. After removal of 5 bases from V and 1 base from J, the junction contained 13 bases not matched to a gene. Germline CDR1 reads GTSNPN; CDR2 reads SVGIG (reference sequence). This CDR3 region has 17 residues. The CDR3 bases are TGTGCCTGGGGGGGACGGGACAGGGGAATGTCGAACACTGAAGCTTTCTTT. This translates into CAWGGRDRGMSNTEAFF.